This T cell receptor (beta chain) was found in a study of technical replicates of blood from a handful of donors. Libraries were prepared by immunoSEQ multiplex PCR; TCRdb keeps only in-frame clonotypes and omits some of them. The profile shows 50,000 to 80,000 clones, more than 75% of them singletons. J gave up 7 bases and V 4 bases, and 7 bases lay outside the gene matches. Germline CDR1 GTSNPN, CDR2 SVGIG (reference sequence). The CDR3 totals 13 residues. The sequencing sample was made of PBMCs. The receptor was isolated from a human donor in good health. Some clones in this sample may be carry-over from other donors' samples. The J gene is TRBJ2-1, the V gene TRBV30, with TRBD1 matching 7 bases. This chain's CDR3 is CAWKKGGKNEQFF. The CDR3 region has the DNA TGTGCCTGGAAGAAAGGGGGCAAAAATGAGCAGTTCTTC.